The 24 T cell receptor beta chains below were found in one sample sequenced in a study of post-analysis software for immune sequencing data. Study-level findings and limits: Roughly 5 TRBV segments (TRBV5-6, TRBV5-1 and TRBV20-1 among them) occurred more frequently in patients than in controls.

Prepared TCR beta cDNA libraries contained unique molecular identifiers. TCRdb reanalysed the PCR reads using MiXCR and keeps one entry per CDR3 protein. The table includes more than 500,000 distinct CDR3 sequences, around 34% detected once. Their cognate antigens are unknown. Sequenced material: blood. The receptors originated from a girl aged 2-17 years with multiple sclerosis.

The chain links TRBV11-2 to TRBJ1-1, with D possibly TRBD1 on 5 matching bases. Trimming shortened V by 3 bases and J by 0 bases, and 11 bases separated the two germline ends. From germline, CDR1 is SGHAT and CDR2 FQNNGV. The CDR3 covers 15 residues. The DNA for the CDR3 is TGTGCCAGCAGCTTCGGGGCCACTATGAACACTGAAGCTTTCTTT. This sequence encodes CASSFGATMNTEAFF.

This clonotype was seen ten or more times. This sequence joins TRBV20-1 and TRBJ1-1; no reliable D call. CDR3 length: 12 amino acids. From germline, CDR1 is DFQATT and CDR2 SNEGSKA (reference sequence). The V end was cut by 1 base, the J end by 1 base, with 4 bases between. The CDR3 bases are TGCAGTGCTAGAGTAGGGAACACTGAAGCTTTCTTT. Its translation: CSARVGNTEAFF.

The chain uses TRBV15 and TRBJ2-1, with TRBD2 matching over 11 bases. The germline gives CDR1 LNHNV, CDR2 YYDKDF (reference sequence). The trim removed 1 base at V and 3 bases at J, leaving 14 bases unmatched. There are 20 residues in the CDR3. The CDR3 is CATSRGVLAGAIDYYNEQFF. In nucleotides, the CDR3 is TGTGCCACCAGCAGAGGCGTACTAGCGGGGGCCATCGATTACTACAATGAGCAGTTCTTC.

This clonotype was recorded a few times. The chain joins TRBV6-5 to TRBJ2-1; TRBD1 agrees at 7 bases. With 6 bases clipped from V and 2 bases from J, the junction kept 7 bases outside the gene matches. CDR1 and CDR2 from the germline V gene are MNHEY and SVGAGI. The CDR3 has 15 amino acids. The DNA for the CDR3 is TGTGCCAGCAGACGTCGACAGGGAACCTACAATGAGCAGTTCTTC. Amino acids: CASRRRQGTYNEQFF.

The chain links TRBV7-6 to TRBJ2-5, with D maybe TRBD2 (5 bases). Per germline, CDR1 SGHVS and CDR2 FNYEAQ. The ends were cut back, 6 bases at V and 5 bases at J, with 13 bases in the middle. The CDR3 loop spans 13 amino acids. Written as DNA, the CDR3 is TGTGCCAGCAGAGTGGGCGGACTCGAGACCCAGTACTTC. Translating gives CASRVGGLETQYF.

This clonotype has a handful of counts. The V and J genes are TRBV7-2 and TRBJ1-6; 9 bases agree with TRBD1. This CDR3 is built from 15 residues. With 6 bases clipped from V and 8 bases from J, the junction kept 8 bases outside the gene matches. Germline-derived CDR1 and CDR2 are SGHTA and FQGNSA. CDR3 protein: CASSRIQGAHSPLHF. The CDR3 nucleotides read TGTGCCAGCAGTCGCATACAGGGGGCTCATTCACCCCTCCACTTT.

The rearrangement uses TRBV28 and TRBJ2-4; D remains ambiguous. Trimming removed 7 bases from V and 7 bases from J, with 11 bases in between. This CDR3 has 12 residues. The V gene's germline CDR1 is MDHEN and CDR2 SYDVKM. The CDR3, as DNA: TGTGCCAGCACCTCATCTGAGAACATTCAGTACTTC. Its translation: CASTSSENIQYF.

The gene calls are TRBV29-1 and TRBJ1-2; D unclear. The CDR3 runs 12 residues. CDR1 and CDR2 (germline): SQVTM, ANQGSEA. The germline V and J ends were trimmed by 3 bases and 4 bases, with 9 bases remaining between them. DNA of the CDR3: TGCAGCGTTGAGAAACAAGGCTATGGCTACACCTTC. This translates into CSVEKQGYGYTF.

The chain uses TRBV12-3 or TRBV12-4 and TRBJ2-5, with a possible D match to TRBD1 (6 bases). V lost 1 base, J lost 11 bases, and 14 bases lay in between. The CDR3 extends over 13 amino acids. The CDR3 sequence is CASSLGQASWQYF. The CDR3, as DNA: TGTGCCAGCAGTTTAGGACAGGCATCGTGGCAGTACTTC.

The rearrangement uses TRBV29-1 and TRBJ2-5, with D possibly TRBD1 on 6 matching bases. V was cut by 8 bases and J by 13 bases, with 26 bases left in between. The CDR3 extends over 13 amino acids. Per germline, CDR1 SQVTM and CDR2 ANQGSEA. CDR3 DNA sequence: TGCAGCTCAGCGCTTGGGGGACACAATGAGCGGTACTTC. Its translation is CSSALGGHNERYF.

The CDR3 nucleotides read TGTGCCAGCAGTTTATCACTAGCGGGGAGGGGAGATACGCAGTATTTT. Its protein is CASSLSLAGRGDTQYF. V is TRBV12-3 or TRBV12-4 and J is TRBJ2-3; 10 nucleotides align to TRBD2. The CDR3 has 16 amino acids. The V segment lost 2 bases and the J segment 5 bases; nucleotides outside the gene matches: 7.

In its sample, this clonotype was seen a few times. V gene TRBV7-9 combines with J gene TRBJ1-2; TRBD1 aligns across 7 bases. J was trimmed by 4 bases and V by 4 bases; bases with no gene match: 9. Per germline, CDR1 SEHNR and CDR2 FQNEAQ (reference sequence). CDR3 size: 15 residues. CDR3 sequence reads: CASSSPGTAFYGYTF. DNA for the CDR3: TGTGCCAGCAGCTCGCCCGGGACAGCTTTCTATGGCTACACCTTC.

The CDR3 here is CASSLEPESYEQYF. CDR3 nucleotide sequence: TGTGCCAGCAGTTTAGAGCCAGAGAGCTACGAGCAGTACTTC. This sequence joins TRBV12-3 or TRBV12-4 and TRBJ2-7; D gene ambiguous. CDR3 size: 14 residues. Between the trimmed V and J ends, which lost 1 base and 3 bases, there was a span of 10 bases.

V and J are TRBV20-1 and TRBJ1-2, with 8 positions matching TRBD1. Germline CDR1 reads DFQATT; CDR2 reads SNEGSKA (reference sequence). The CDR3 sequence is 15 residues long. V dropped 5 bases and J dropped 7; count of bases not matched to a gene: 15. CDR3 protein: CSAQPRQGRRGGYTF. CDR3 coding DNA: TGCAGTGCTCAACCCCGACAGGGGCGAAGAGGTGGCTACACCTTC.

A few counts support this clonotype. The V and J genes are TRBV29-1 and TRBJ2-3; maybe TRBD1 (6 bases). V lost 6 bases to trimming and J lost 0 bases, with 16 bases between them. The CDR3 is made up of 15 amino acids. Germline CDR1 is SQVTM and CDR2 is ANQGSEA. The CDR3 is CSVGDTGSSTDTQYF. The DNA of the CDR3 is TGCAGCGTGGGGGACACAGGGTCTAGCACAGATACGCAGTATTTT.

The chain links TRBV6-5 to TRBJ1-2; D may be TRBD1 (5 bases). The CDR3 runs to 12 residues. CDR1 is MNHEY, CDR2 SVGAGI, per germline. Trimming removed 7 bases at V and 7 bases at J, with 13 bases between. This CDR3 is CASTQGGVGYTF. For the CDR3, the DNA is TGTGCCAGCACTCAGGGTGGCGTTGGCTACACCTTC.

The CDR3 spells CASRGQVSYEQYF. In DNA, the CDR3 is TGTGCCAGCAGGGGACAGGTTAGCTACGAGCAGTACTTC. The gene calls are TRBV7-9 and TRBJ2-7; the match to TRBD1 covers 8 bases. This CDR3 spans 13 amino acids. V lost 6 bases, J lost 3 bases, and 4 bases stayed unmatched. Looked up from germline, CDR1 is SEHNR and CDR2 is FQNEAQ (reference sequence).

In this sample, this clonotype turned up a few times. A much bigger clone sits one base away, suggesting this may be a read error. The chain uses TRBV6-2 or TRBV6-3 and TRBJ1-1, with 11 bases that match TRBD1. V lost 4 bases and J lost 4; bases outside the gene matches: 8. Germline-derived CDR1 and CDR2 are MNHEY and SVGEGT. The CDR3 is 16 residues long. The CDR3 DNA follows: TGTGCCAGCAGTTGCAGCCGGACAGGGGGCGGCACTGAAGCTTTCTTT. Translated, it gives CASSCSRTGGGTEAFF.

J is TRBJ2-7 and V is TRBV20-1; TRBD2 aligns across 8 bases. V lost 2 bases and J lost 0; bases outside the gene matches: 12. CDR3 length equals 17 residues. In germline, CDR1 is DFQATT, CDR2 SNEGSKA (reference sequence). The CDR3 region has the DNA TGCAGTGCTAGACCCACAATTACTAGCGGTAGCTCCTACGAGCAGTACTTC. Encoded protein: CSARPTITSGSSYEQYF.

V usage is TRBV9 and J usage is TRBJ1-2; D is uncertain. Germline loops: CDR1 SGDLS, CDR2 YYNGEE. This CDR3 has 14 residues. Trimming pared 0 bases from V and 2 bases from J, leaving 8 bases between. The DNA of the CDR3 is TGTGCCAGCAGCGTAGAGGGAGGAAACTATGGCTACACCTTC. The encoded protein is CASSVEGGNYGYTF.

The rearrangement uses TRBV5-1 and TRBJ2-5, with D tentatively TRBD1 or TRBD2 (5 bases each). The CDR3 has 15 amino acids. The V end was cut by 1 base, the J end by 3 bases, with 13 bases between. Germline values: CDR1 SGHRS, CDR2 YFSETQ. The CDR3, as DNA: TGCGCCAGCAGCTTGCCCCAACTAGGGGAAGAGACCCAGTACTTC. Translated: CASSLPQLGEETQYF. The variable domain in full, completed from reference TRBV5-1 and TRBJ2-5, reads KAGVTQTPRYLIKTRGQQVTLSCSPISGHRSVSWYQQTPGQGLQFLFEYFSETQRNKGNFPGRFSGRQFSNSRSEMNVSTLELGDSALYLCASSLPQLGEETQYFGPGTRLLVL.

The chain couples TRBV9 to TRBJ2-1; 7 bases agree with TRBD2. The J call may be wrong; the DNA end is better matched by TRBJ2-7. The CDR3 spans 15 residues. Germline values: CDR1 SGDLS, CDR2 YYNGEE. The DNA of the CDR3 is TGTGCCAGCAGCGTCGGGACTACCAACTACAATGAGCAGTACTTC. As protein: CASSVGTTNYNEQYF.

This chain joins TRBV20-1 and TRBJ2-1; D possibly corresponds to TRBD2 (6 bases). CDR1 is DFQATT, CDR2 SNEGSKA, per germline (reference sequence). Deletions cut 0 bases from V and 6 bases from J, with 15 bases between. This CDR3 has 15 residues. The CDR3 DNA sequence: TGCAGTGCTAGAGATGCGGAGGGTGGGGGCAATGAGCAGTTCTTC. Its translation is CSARDAEGGGNEQFF.

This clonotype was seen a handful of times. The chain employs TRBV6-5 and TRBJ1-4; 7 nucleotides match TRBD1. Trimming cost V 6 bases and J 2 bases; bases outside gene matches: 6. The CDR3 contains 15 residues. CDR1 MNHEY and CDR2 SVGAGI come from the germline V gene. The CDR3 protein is CASRVEGATNEKLFF. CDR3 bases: TGTGCCAGCAGGGTAGAGGGGGCGACTAATGAAAAACTGTTTTTT.